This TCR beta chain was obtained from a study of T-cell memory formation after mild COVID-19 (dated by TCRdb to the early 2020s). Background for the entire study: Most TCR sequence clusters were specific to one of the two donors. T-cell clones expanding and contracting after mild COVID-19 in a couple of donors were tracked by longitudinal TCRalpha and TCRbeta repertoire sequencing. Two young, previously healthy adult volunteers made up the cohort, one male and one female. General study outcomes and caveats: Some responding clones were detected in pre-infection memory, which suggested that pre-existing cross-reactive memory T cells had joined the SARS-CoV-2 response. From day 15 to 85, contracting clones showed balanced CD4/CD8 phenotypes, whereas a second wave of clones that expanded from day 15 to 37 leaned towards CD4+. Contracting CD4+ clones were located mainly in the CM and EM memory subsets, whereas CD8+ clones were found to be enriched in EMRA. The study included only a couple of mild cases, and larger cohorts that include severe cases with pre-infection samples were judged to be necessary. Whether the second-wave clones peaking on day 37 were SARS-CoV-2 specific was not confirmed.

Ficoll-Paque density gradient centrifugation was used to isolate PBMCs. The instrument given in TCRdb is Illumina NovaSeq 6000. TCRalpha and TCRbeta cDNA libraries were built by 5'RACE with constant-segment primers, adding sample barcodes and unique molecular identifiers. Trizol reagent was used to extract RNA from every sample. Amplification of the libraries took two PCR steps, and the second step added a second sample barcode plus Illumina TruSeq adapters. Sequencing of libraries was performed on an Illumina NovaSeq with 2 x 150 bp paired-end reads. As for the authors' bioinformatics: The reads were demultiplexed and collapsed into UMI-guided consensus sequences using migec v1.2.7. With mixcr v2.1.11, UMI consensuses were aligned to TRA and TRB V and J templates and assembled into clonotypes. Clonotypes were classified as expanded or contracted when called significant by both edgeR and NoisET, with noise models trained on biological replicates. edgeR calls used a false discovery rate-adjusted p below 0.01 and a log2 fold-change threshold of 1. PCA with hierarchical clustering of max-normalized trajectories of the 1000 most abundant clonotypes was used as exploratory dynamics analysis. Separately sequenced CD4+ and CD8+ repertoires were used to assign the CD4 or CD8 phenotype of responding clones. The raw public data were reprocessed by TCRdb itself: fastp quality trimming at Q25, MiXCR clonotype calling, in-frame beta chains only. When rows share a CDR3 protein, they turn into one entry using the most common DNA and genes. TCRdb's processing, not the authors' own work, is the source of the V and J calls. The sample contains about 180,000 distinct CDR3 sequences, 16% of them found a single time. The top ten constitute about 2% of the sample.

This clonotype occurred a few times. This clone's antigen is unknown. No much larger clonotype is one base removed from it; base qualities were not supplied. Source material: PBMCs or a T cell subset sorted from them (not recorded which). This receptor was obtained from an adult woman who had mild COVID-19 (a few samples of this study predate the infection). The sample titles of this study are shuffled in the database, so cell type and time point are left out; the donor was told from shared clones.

The nucleotide sequence reads TGTGCCATCAGTGAGTCACGGAGGATAAGTCTGAACACTGAAGCTTTCTTT. The resulting protein is CAISESRRISLNTEAFF. The rearranged segments are TRBV10-3 and TRBJ1-1; the D gene is not confidently resolved. V is cut by 0 bases and J by 0 bases, and the space between the germline ends is 14 bases. There are 17 amino acids in the CDR3, from cysteine to phenylalanine inclusive. The kept DNA is CDR3 alone, 51 bases in frame from the first base. For CDR1 and CDR2, the germline V gene lists ENHRY and SYGVKD.